This TCR beta chain was obtained from a study of blood T cell repertoires in COVID-19. Background on the study: Some COVID-19 samples were acute and others convalescent; all came from the United States, Italy and Spain. T cells, B-cell-depleted T cells, or PBMCs supplied cDNA or gDNA.

V gave up 6 bases and J gave up 2 bases; unmatched junction bases: 9. From germline, CDR1 is LNHDA and CDR2 SQIVND (reference sequence). The CDR3 totals 15 residues. Libraries were prepared by immunoSEQ multiplex PCR; TCRdb keeps only in-frame clonotypes and omits some of them. The sample contains more than 150,000 clones, 78% of which appear only once. The sample taken for sequencing was peripheral blood. This chain uses TRBV19 with TRBJ1-2; the match to TRBD1 covers 7 bases. The origin of this receptor is an elderly woman with acute or convalescent COVID-19. The CDR3: CASSIGTEWNYGYTF. The CDR3 DNA is TGTGCCAGTAGCATCGGGACAGAATGGAACTATGGCTACACCTTC.